This passage covers 21 T cell receptor beta chains from one sample sequenced in a study of blood T cell repertoires in COVID-19. Repertoires were generated with immunoSEQ multiplex PCR, while TCRdb's copy carries only in-frame clones and drops some. Here the sample spans around 260,000 clones, about nine tenths being singletons. Specimen: peripheral blood. The receptors come from a person aged 18 to 35 with COVID-19, enrolled during active disease.

The rearrangement uses TRBV3-1 (or the pseudogene TRBV3-2) and TRBJ2-1, with D possibly matching TRBD2 (7 bases). In germline, CDR1 is LGHDT, CDR2 YNNKEL (reference sequence). The V gene lost 4 bases and the J gene lost 4 bases, with 14 bases spanning the gap. The CDR3 contains 15 residues. The CDR3 here is CASSLGEGVYNEQFF. DNA of the CDR3: TGTGCCAGCAGCCTGGGGGAGGGGGTGTACAATGAGCAGTTCTTC.

This clone was seen more than once but under ten times. The chain links TRBV10-1 to TRBJ2-7; D unclear. Trimming removed 6 bases from V and 2 bases from J, with 20 bases in between. The germline gives CDR1 WNHNN, CDR2 SYGVQD (reference sequence). CDR3 length equals 16 residues. The CDR3 protein is CASRIYLVPSAYEQYF. DNA for the CDR3: TGCGCCAGCAGAATTTATCTAGTCCCCTCGGCCTACGAGCAGTACTTC.

This clone was observed a single time. CDR3 amino acids: CASSFRISASGNTGELFF. The CDR3 DNA reads TGTGCCAGCAGTTTTCGAATATCCGCGTCGGGGAACACCGGGGAGCTGTTTTTT. This chain uses TRBV28 with TRBJ2-2; D is uncertain. Trimming took off 3 bases at V and 1 base at J, with 18 bases between the two ends. CDR3 length: 18 amino acids. CDR1 is MDHEN, CDR2 SYDVKM, per germline.

The chain couples TRBV7-9 to TRBJ1-5; D perhaps matches TRBD1 (5 bases). V was shortened by 7 bases and J by 5 bases, with 24 bases between the two germline ends. This CDR3 comprises 17 residues. Germline-derived CDR1 and CDR2 are SEHNR and FQNEAQ (reference sequence). As DNA, the CDR3 is TGTGCCAGCACCAGCTTGGGAGGGGTCAGGAGCCATCAGCCCCAGCATTTT. Residues: CASTSLGGVRSHQPQHF.

The rearrangement links TRBV3-1 (or the pseudogene TRBV3-2) to TRBJ2-2; 9 nucleotides line up with TRBD2. CDR3 size: 16 residues. From germline, CDR1 is LGHDT and CDR2 YNNKEL (reference sequence). After removal of 4 bases from V and 3 bases from J, the junction contained 6 bases not matched to a gene. The CDR3 DNA follows: TGTGCCAGCAGCCCGGCGACTAGCGGATACACCGGGGAGCTGTTTTTT. Residues: CASSPATSGYTGELFF.

The chain carries TRBV7-9 and TRBJ2-7, with TRBD1 as a possible D gene (6 bases). The V end was cut by 5 bases, the J end by 1 base, with 12 bases between. The CDR3 runs to 14 residues. Germline CDR1 reads SEHNR; CDR2 reads FQNEAQ (reference sequence). CDR3 coding DNA: TGTGCCAGCAGCGGCACCGGACAGTCCTACGAGCAGTACTTC. Protein product: CASSGTGQSYEQYF.

The chain has TRBV7-9 and TRBJ1-1, with 7 bases fitting TRBD1. V lost 4 bases, J lost 6 bases, and 14 bases stayed unmatched. The V gene's germline CDR1 is SEHNR and CDR2 FQNEAQ (reference sequence). The length of the CDR3 is 16 residues. CDR3 sequence (DNA): TGTGCCAGCAGCTCGACTAACTTAGAAGGGGGCCCTGAAGCTTTCTTT. Translated, it gives CASSSTNLEGGPEAFF.

The chain recombines TRBV19 with TRBJ2-5; 9 nucleotides align to TRBD1. From germline, CDR1 is LNHDA and CDR2 SQIVND (reference sequence). J lost 1 base, V lost 6 bases, and 15 bases had no gene match. There are 18 residues in the CDR3. DNA of the CDR3: TGTGCCAGTAGCCGCGTTGGTTTGGTGGACAGGGGCCAAGAGACCCAGTACTTC. Amino acids: CASSRVGLVDRGQETQYF.

The chain employs TRBV27 and TRBJ2-5, with 8 bases aligning to TRBD2. The CDR3 runs 16 residues. After removal of 5 bases from V and 1 base from J, the junction contained 9 bases not matched to a gene. From germline, CDR1 is MNHEY and CDR2 SMNVEV (reference sequence). CDR3 sequence reads: CASSIFGGASQETQYF. CDR3 sequence (DNA): TGTGCCAGCAGTATTTTCGGGGGGGCTAGCCAAGAGACCCAGTACTTC.

The V call is TRBV10-1, the J call TRBJ2-7; 8 bases are a match to TRBD2. The CDR3 runs 15 residues. The ends lost 5 bases at V and 0 bases at J; junction bases unmatched: 6. Looked up from germline, CDR1 is WNHNN and CDR2 is SYGVQD (reference sequence). CDR3 in amino acids: CASSTGLAGSYEQYF. CDR3 nucleotide sequence: TGCGCCAGCAGTACAGGACTAGCCGGCTCCTACGAGCAGTACTTC.

The rearrangement links TRBV9 to TRBJ2-5; D gene uncertain. CDR1 is SGDLS and CDR2 is YYNGEE in the germline V gene. V dropped 4 bases and J dropped 4 bases, with 14 bases sitting between them. This CDR3 spans 14 amino acids. CDR3 DNA: TGTGCCAGCAGCTCGAGCTACCGGTCAGAGACCCAGTACTTC. This encodes CASSSSYRSETQYF.

V usage is TRBV9 and J usage is TRBJ2-2; no firm D call. The V end was cut by 4 bases, the J end by 2 bases, with 6 bases between. The CDR3 spans 13 residues. CDR1 is SGDLS, CDR2 YYNGEE, per germline. CDR3 nucleotides: TGTGCCAGCAGCAATATAAACACCGGGGAGCTGTTTTTT. Its protein product is CASSNINTGELFF.

The chain has TRBV5-1 and TRBJ2-2, with D unclear. The germline CDR1 and CDR2 sequences are SGHRS and YFSETQ. CDR3 size: 12 residues. The V end lost 2 bases, the J end lost 7 bases, and 6 bases lay between the germline ends. This CDR3 reads CASSLEYGELFF. In DNA, the CDR3 is TGCGCCAGCAGCTTAGAGTACGGGGAGCTGTTTTTT.

The genes are TRBV27 and TRBJ1-1; perhaps TRBD1 as D (6 bases). Per germline, CDR1 MNHEY and CDR2 SMNVEV (reference sequence). The CDR3 extends over 16 amino acids. V lost 2 bases to trimming and J lost 3 bases, with 16 bases between them. The CDR3 protein is CASSLAGVGWDTEAFF. The CDR3 DNA is TGTGCCAGCAGTTTAGCAGGGGTTGGGTGGGACACTGAAGCTTTCTTT.

V gene TRBV9 combines with J gene TRBJ1-1; D remains ambiguous. The CDR3 totals 14 residues. Trimming shortened V by 0 bases and J by 5 bases, and 11 bases separated the two germline ends. CDR1 and CDR2 from the germline V gene are SGDLS and YYNGEE. The CDR3 spells CASSVGGGVTEAFF. The CDR3 DNA is TGTGCCAGCAGCGTAGGAGGCGGGGTGACTGAAGCTTTCTTT.

As DNA, the CDR3 is TGTGCTAGTGGCGACCGTAGGGGTCTAGCCTACGAGCAGTACTTC. This translates into CASGDRRGLAYEQYF. This chain connects TRBV12-5 to TRBJ2-7; the D gene is possibly TRBD1 (5 bases). Trimming cost V 6 bases and J 2 bases, with 17 bases left between them. The CDR3 sequence is 15 residues long. Germline CDR1 LGHNT, CDR2 FRNRAP.

V usage is TRBV7-2 and J usage is TRBJ2-7, with a weak D call TRBD1 (5 bases). CDR1 and CDR2 from the germline V gene are SGHTA and FQGNSA. The CDR3 has 14 residues. V was shortened by 1 base and J by 3 bases, with 10 bases between the two germline ends. CDR3 nucleotides: TGTGCCAGCAGCTTAGAGCCAGGGCGCTACGAGCAGTACTTC. Protein sequence: CASSLEPGRYEQYF.

On this clone: This sample also contains other DNA sequences that code for the same CDR3. This rearrangement joins TRBV5-4 to TRBJ1-2, with D possibly being TRBD1 (5 bases). The V gene's germline CDR1 is SGHNT and CDR2 YYREEE (reference sequence). The V and J ends lost 0 bases and 7 bases respectively, with 10 bases between them. This CDR3 is 13 amino acids long. The CDR3 sequence: CASSLDLGGGYTF. CDR3 in DNA: TGTGCCAGCAGCTTGGACCTCGGGGGTGGCTACACCTTC.

This chain uses TRBV3-1 (or the pseudogene TRBV3-2) with TRBJ2-2; 10 nucleotides match TRBD2. With 2 bases clipped from V and 6 bases from J, the junction kept 6 bases outside the gene matches. The CDR3 runs to 16 residues. Germline V gives CDR1 LGHDT, CDR2 YNNKEL (reference sequence). As DNA, the CDR3 is TGTGCCAGCAGCCAAATCAGCGGGAGGGCCTCCGGGGAGCTGTTTTTT. Translating gives CASSQISGRASGELFF.

In DNA, the CDR3 is TGTGCCAGCAGCTTAGGCGTGGTTGGCTACACCTTC. Its translation is CASSLGVVGYTF. The J gene is TRBJ1-2, the V gene TRBV7-2; D not certain. There are 12 residues in the CDR3. Trimming left V 1 base short and J 7 bases short, with 7 bases between. Per the germline V gene, CDR1 is SGHTA and CDR2 is FQGNSA.

The chain has TRBV7-9 and TRBJ2-3; TRBD2 matches 7 bases. The trim removed 0 bases at V and 4 bases at J, leaving 7 bases unmatched. Germline assignment: CDR1 SEHNR and CDR2 FQNEAQ (reference sequence). CDR3 length equals 16 residues. The CDR3 protein is CASSLAAAGVADTQYF. Here the CDR3 DNA reads TGTGCCAGCAGCTTAGCCGCGGCGGGAGTGGCAGATACGCAGTATTTT.